This section outlines one T cell receptor (beta chain) sequence together with its context. The antigen is undetermined. This entry is derived from a study of cytomegalovirus exposure and HLA in healthy donors. Across the study: In a later analysis, the 90 to 150 validation repertoires were reported to have used the same platform as the approximately 620 first-cohort repertoires.

V dropped 4 bases and J dropped 5 bases, with 8 bases sitting between them. CDR3 size: 13 residues. Germline V CDR1 and CDR2: PRHDT, FYEKMQ (reference sequence). Findings and caveats of the study: Most TCRs appeared rarely, but some public TCRs recurred in many donors.

Libraries were prepared by immunoSEQ multiplex PCR; TCRdb keeps only in-frame clonotypes and omits some of them. The sample lists about 110,000 clones, approximately 87% occurring once. Separation from the roughly 680-subject first cohort characterized the 120-subject validation cohort, to which the donors belonged. The sequence came from a woman under 40 in good health and CMV-seropositive. V gene TRBV13 combines with J gene TRBJ2-2, with D possibly TRBD2 on 5 matching bases. The sample comprised PBMCs. The CDR3 nucleotides are TGTGCCAGCAGCTCCAGCGGAACCGGGGAGCTGTTTTTT. This sequence encodes CASSSSGTGELFF.